This T cell receptor beta chain was recorded in a study of OX40 agonist ivuxolimab in advanced cancers. Across the whole study: A history of anti-PD-1, anti-PD-L1 or anti-CTLA-4 therapy was acceptable, and over 35% had some.

Method: immunoSEQ multiplex PCR; TCRdb's copy keeps in-frame clones and lacks some. The data show 65,000 to 90,000 clones, more than 85% seen once. The V end lost 7 bases, the J end lost 1 base, and 10 bases lay between the germline ends. CDR1 is SGHTA and CDR2 is FQGTGA in the germline V gene. CDR3 length: 14 residues. The V and J genes are TRBV7-3 and TRBJ2-2; D is uncertain. The sequenced sample was CD4+ or CD8+ T cells sorted from blood, obtained in a trial of the OX40 agonist ivuxolimab. This sequence was found in an adult with an advanced solid tumor such as melanoma, head and neck, liver or kidney cancer. The CDR3 bases are TGTGCCAGCAAGGCAGGTCGGAACACCGGGGAGCTGTTTTTT. This codes for CASKAGRNTGELFF.